The table lists the clone carrying this T cell receptor beta chain with many counts. There were TCR beta CDR3 regions amplified from RNA transcripts. TCR CDR3 regions were first amplified by RT-PCR with HTBI primers. TCRdb passed the multiplex PCR reads through MiXCR, listing each CDR3 protein once. This table holds around 420,000 distinct CDR3 sequences, approximately 15% found once. Hyperthyroidism had been newly diagnosed in patients aged 18 to 65, and its duration was under 2 months. Reasons for excluding patients were uncontrolled infection, other autoimmune disease, pregnancy or lactation. Diagnoses rested on clinical symptoms, serum thyroxine and TRAb, thyroid ultrasound and orbital computed tomography. These data belong to a study of T cells in Graves' hyperthyroidism and ophthalmopathy. Looking at the study overall: Peripheral blood was obtained at initial diagnosis, preceding any treatment.

V was clipped by 3 bases and J by 1 base, with 12 bases between them. This CDR3 has 15 amino acids. CDR1 is MDHEN, CDR2 SYDVKM, per germline. The rearrangement links TRBV28 to TRBJ1-1; no definite D call. The clonotype was recovered from a woman between 18 and 29 years old with Graves' hyperthyroidism. Sequences were obtained from blood. CDR3 sequence reads: CASSFDHPRNTEAFF. The CDR3 coding sequence is TGTGCCAGCAGTTTTGACCACCCCCGGAACACTGAAGCTTTCTTT.